This T cell receptor (beta chain) was sequenced in a study of blood T cell repertoires in COVID-19. Study-level information: Acute and convalescent COVID-19 specimens originated in the United States, Italy and Spain. PBMCs, B-cell-depleted T cells, or T cells were the source of the cDNA or gDNA that made up the material.

CDR3 length equals 15 residues. The germline V gene encodes CDR1 SGHNT and CDR2 YENEEA. Trimming removed 6 bases from V and 3 bases from J, with 18 bases in between. Original methodology: Reference gene primer amplification in the assay estimated nucleated cell counts. Here immunoSEQ multiplex PCR was the method, and the copy in TCRdb shows in-frame clones only, minus some. D and trimming come from the DNA, and the V and J calls and clone size come from that table. Of 90,000 or so clones listed, 80% to 90% were seen once; the top ten hold 17%. The origin of this receptor is a human donor in a cohort sampled during active COVID-19. J is TRBJ2-7 and V is TRBV11-3; tentatively, D is TRBD2 (6 bases). The specimen sequenced was peripheral blood. CDR3 residues: CASRLIADGGYEQYF. The CDR3 DNA follows: TGTGCCAGCAGATTAATTGCTGACGGGGGCTACGAGCAGTACTTC. The variable domain in full, completed from reference TRBV11-3 and TRBJ2-7, reads EAGVVQSPRYKIIEKKQPVAFWCNPISGHNTLYWYLQNLGQGPELLIRYENEEAVDDSQLPKDRFSAERLKGVDSTLKIQPAELGDSAVYLCASRLIADGGYEQYFGPGTRLTVT.